This TCR beta chain emerged from a study of OX40 agonist ivuxolimab in advanced cancers. Study context: Ivuxolimab was delivered to patients intravenously every 2 weeks at doses spanning 0.01 to 10 mg/kg.

Germline loops: CDR1 SGHRS, CDR2 YFSETQ. The ends lost 4 bases at V and 2 bases at J; junction bases unmatched: 10. This CDR3 is 18 amino acids long. Clones were sequenced by immunoSEQ multiplex PCR, and TCRdb holds only the in-frame ones, with some missing. The sample yields about 80,000 clones, roughly nine tenths seen once. This TCR was recovered from an adult with an advanced solid tumor such as melanoma, head and neck, liver or kidney cancer. This chain joins TRBV5-1 and TRBJ2-3; 13 bases match TRBD2. The material sequenced was CD4+ or CD8+ T cells sorted from blood, taken in a trial of the OX40 agonist ivuxolimab. In nucleotides, the CDR3 is TGCGCCAGCAGCCGAACTAGCGGGGGGGCCGGGGACACAGATACGCAGTATTTT. Amino acid sequence: CASSRTSGGAGDTDTQYF.